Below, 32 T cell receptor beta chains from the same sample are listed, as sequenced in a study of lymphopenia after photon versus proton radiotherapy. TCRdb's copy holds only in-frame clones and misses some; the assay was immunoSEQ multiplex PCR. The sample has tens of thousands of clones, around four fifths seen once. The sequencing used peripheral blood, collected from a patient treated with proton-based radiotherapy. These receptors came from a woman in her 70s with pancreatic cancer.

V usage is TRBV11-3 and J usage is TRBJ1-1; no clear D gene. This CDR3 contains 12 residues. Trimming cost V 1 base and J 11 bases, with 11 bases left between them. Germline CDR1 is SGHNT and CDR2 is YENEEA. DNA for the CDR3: TGTGCCAGCAGCTTAGGATCGGGCGGGGCTTTCTTT. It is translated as CASSLGSGGAFF. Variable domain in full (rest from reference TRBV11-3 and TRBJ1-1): EAGVVQSPRYKIIEKKQPVAFWCNPISGHNTLYWYLQNLGQGPELLIRYENEEAVDDSQLPKDRFSAERLKGVDSTLKIQPAELGDSAVYLCASSLGSGGAFFGQGTRLTVV.

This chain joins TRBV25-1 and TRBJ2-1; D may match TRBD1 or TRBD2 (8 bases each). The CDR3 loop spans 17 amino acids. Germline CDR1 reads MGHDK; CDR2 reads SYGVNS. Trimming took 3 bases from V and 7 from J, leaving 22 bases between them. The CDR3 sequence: CASSESQGAGGKNEQFF. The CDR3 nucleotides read TGTGCCAGCAGTGAGTCCCAGGGGGCGGGAGGTAAAAATGAGCAGTTCTTC.

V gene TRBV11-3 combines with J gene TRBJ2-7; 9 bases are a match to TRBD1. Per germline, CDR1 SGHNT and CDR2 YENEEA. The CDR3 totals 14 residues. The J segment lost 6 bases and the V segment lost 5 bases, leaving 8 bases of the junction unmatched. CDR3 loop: CASSEQGQGGEQYF. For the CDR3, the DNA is TGTGCCAGCAGCGAACAGGGACAGGGCGGCGAGCAGTACTTC.

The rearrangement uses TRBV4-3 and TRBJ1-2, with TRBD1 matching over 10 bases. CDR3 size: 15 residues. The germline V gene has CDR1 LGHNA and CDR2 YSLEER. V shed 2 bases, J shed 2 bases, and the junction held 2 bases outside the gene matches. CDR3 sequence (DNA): TGCGCCAGCAGCCAAAGGACAGGGGGGAACTATGGCTACACCTTC. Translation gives CASSQRTGGNYGYTF.

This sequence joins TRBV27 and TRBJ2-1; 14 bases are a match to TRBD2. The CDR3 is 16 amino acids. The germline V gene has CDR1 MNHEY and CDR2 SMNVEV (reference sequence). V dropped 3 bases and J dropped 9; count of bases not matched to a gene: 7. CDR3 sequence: CASSFQGLAGAFEQFF. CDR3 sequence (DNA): TGTGCCAGCAGTTTTCAGGGACTAGCGGGAGCTTTTGAGCAGTTCTTC.

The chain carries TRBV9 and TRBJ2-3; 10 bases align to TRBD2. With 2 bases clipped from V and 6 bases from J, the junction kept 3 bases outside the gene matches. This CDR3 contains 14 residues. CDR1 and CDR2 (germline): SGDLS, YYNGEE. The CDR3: CASSVSGRADTQYF. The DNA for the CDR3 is TGTGCCAGCAGCGTCAGCGGGAGGGCGGATACGCAGTATTTT. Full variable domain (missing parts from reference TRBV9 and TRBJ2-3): DSGVTQTPKHLITATGQRVTLRCSPRSGDLSVYWYQQSLDQGLQFLIQYYNGEERAKGNILERFSAQQFPDLHSELNLSSLELGDSALYFCASSVSGRADTQYFGPGTRLTVL.

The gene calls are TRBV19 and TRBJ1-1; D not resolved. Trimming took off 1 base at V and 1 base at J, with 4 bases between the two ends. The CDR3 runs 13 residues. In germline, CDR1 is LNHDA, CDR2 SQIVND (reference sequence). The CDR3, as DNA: TGTGCCAGTAGTATAGCGGCGAACACTGAAGCTTTCTTT. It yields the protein CASSIAANTEAFF.

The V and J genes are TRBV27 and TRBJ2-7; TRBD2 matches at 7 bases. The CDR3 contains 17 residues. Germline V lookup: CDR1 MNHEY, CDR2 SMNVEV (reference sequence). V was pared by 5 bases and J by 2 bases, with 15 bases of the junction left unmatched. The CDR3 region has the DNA TGTGCCAGCAGTCCAAAACCCCTAGCGGCGACCACCTACGAGCAGTACTTC. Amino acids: CASSPKPLAATTYEQYF.

This chain's CDR3 is CASTQSGNQPQHF. The CDR3 DNA follows: TGTGCCAGCACCCAATCAGGGAATCAGCCCCAGCATTTT. The chain uses TRBV7-8 and TRBJ1-5; possibly TRBD1 for D (5 bases). Germline assignment: CDR1 SGHVS and CDR2 FQNEAQ. This CDR3 has 13 amino acids. Trimming removed 7 bases from V and 4 bases from J, with 11 bases in between.

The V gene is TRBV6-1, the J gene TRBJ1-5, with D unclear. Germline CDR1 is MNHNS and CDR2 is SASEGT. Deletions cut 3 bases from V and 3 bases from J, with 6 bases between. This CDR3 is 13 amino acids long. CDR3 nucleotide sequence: TGTGCCAGCAGTGACGGAAACAATCAGCCCCAGCATTTT. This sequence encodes CASSDGNNQPQHF.

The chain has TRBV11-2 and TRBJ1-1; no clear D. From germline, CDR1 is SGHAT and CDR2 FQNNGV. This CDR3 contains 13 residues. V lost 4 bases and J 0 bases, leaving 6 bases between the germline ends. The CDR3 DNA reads TGTGCCAGCAGCTCGCAGATGAACACTGAAGCTTTCTTT. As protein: CASSSQMNTEAFF. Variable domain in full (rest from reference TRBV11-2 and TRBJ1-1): EAGVAQSPRYKIIEKRQSVAFWCNPISGHATLYWYQQILGQGPKLLIQFQNNGVVDDSQLPKDRFSAERLKGVDSTLKIQPAKLEDSAVYLCASSSQMNTEAFFGQGTRLTVV.

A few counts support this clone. CDR3 region: CASKEPGQGANEQFF. The DNA for the CDR3 is TGTGCCAGCAAGGAACCGGGACAGGGGGCCAATGAGCAGTTCTTC. The rearrangement uses TRBV7-2 and TRBJ2-1; 12 bases map to TRBD1. The J segment lost 6 bases and the V segment lost 7 bases, leaving 7 bases of the junction unmatched. The germline CDR1 and CDR2 sequences are SGHTA and FQGNSA. The CDR3 covers 15 residues.

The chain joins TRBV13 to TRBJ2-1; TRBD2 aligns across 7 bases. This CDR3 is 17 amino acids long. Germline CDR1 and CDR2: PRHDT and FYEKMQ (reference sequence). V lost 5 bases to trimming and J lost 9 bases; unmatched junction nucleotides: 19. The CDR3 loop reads CASSPNGLVRVSTEQFF. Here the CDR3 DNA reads TGTGCCAGCAGCCCCAACGGACTAGTTCGAGTATCTACTGAGCAGTTCTTC.

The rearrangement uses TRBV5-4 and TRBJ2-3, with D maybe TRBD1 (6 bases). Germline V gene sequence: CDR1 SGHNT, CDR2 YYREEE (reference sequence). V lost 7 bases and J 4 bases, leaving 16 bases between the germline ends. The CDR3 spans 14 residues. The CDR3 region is CASPSEQGPDTQYF. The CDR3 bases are TGTGCCAGCCCCTCGGAACAGGGCCCAGATACGCAGTATTTT.

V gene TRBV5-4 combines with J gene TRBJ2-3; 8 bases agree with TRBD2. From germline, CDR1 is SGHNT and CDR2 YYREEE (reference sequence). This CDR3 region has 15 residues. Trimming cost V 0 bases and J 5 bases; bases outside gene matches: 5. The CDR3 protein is CASSLEAGGRDTQYF. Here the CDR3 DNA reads TGTGCCAGCAGCTTGGAGGCGGGAGGACGAGATACGCAGTATTTT.

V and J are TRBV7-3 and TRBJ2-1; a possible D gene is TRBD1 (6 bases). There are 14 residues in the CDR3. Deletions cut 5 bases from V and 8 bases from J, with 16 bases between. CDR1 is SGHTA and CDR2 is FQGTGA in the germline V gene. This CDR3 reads CASSVQSGVDEQFF. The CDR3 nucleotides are TGTGCCAGCAGCGTTCAGTCAGGGGTTGATGAGCAGTTCTTC.

The CDR3 coding sequence is TGTGCCAGCAGCCCGACGACCGCCGGGGGGGATACGCAGTATTTT. Translating it yields CASSPTTAGGDTQYF. The chain carries TRBV7-3 and TRBJ2-3; 7 bases agree with TRBD2. Germline V gene sequence: CDR1 SGHTA, CDR2 FQGTGA. The J segment lost 6 bases and the V segment lost 5 bases, leaving 11 bases of the junction unmatched. The CDR3 is 15 residues long.

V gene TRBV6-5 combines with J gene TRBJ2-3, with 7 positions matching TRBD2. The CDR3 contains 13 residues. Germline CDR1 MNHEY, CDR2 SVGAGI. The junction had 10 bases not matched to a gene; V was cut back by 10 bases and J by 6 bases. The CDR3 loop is CATRRGKTDTQYF. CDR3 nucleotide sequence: TGTGCCACACGGCGGGGGAAGACCGATACGCAGTATTTT.

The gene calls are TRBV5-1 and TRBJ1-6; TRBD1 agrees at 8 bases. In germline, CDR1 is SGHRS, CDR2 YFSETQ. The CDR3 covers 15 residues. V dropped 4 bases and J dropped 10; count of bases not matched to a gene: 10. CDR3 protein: CASSPWTGLGSPLHF. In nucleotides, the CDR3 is TGCGCCAGCAGCCCGTGGACAGGGCTGGGGTCACCCCTCCACTTT.

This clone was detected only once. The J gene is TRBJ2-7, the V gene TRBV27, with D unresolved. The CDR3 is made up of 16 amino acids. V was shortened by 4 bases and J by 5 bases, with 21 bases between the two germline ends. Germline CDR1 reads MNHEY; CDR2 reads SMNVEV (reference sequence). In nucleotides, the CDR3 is TGTGCCAGCAGTTCACGAACAACCGGACGGTTTGACGAGCAGTACTTC. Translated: CASSSRTTGRFDEQYF.

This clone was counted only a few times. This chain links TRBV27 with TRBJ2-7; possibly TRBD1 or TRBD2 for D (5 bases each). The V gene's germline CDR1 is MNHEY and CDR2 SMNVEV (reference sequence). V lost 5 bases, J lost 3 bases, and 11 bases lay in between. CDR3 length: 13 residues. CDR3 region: CASSLRESYEQYF. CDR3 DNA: TGTGCCAGCAGTCTCAGGGAGAGCTACGAGCAGTACTTC.

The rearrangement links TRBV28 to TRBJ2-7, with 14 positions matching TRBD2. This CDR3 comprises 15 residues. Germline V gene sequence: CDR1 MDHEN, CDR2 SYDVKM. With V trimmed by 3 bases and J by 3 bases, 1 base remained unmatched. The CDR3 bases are TGTGCCAGCAGTTTGGGGACTAGCGGGAGCTACGAGCAGTACTTC. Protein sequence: CASSLGTSGSYEQYF.

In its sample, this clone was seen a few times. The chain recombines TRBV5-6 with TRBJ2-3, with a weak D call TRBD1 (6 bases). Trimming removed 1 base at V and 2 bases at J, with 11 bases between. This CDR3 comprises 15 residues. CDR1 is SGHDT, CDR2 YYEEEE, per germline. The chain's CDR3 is CASSLPTGFTDTQYF. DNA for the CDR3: TGTGCCAGCAGCTTGCCGACAGGTTTCACAGATACGCAGTATTTT.

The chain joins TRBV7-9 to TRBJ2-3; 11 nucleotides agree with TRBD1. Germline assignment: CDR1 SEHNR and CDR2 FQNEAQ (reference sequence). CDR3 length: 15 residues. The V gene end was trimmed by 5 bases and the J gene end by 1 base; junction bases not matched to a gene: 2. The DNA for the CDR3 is TGTGCCAGCAGCCCGGGACAGGGGGGCACAGATACGCAGTATTTT. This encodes CASSPGQGGTDTQYF.

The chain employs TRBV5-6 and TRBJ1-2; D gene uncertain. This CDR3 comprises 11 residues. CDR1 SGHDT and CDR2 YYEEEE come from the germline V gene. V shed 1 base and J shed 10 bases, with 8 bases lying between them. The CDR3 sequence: CASSLTNDYTF. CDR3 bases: TGTGCCAGCAGCTTGACGAACGACTACACCTTC.

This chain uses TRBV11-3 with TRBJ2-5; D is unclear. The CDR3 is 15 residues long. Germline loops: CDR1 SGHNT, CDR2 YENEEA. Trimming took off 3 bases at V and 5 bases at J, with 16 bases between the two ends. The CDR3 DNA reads TGTGCCAGCAGCTTCCAGTCAGGCCGCTCGGAGACCCAGTACTTC. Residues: CASSFQSGRSETQYF.

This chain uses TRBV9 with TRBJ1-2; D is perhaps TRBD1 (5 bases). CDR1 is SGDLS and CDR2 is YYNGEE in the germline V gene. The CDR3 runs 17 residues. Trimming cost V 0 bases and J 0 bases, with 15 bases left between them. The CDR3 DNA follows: TGTGCCAGCAGCGTAGCCGTTTCAGGGCCGGCTAACTATGGCTACACCTTC. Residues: CASSVAVSGPANYGYTF.

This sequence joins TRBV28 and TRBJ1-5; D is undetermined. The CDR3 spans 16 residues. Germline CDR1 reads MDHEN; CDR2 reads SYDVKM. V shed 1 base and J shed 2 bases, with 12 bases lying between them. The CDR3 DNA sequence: TGTGCCAGCAGTTTATTTCATTCGACGGGCAATCAGCCCCAGCATTTT. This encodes CASSLFHSTGNQPQHF.

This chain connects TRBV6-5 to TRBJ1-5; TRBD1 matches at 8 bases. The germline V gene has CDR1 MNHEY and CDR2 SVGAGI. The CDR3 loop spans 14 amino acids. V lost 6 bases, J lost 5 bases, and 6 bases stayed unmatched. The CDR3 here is CASRARQGYQPQHF. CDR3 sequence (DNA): TGTGCCAGCAGGGCCAGACAGGGGTATCAGCCCCAGCATTTT.

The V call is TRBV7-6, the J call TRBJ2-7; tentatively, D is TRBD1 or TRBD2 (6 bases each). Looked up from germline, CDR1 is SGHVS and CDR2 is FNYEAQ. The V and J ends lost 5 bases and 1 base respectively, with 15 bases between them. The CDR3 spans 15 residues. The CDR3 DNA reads TGTGCCAGCAGCGAGGGGCAGGGGACTTCCTACGAGCAGTACTTC. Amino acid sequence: CASSEGQGTSYEQYF.

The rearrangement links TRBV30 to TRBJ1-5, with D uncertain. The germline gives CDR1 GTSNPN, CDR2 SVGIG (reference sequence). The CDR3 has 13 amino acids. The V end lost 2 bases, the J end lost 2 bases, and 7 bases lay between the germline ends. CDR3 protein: CAWSSGGNQPQHF. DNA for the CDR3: TGTGCCTGGAGTAGCGGGGGCAATCAGCCCCAGCATTTT. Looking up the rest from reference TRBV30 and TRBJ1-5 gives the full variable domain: SQTIHQWPATLVQPVGSPLSLECTVEGTSNPNLYWYRQAAGRGLQLLFYSVGIGQISSEVPQNLSASRPQDRQFILSSKKLLLSDSGFYLCAWSSGGNQPQHFGDGTRLSIL.

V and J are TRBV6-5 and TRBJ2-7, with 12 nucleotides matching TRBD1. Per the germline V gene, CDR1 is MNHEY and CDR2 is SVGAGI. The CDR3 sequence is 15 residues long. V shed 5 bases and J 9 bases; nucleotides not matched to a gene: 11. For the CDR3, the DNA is TGTGCCAGCAGTATTCCCGGGACAGGGGGCAAAGGGCAGTACTTC. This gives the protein CASSIPGTGGKGQYF.